Reported below is one TCR beta chain. This clonotype was picked up many times. The clone's antigen remains unknown. No much larger clonotype is one base removed from it; base qualities were not supplied. This specimen comes from a study of regulatory T cells in long-lasting Graves disease (dated by TCRdb to the early 2020s). For the study in its entirety: Persistent Graves' disease meant more than 5 years of antithyroid drug treatment with TSH receptor autoantibodies that stayed positive. Patients with persistent Graves' disease were compared with patients with newly diagnosed Graves' disease using TCR sequencing and RNA sequencing of peripheral blood. The study took place in China and was registered as a clinical trial. A total of roughly 35 samples were covered by TCR sequencing, comprising some 13 persistent and approximately 20 newly diagnosed Graves' disease patients. In the clinical cohort, patients with persistent Graves' disease had used antithyroid drugs for an average of about 10.3 years. General study outcomes and caveats: Persistent disease showed preferential use of TRBV28, TRBJ1-2 and TRBJ2-5, whereas newly diagnosed disease favored TRBV20-1 and TRBJ2-1. Only the TCR beta chain was sequenced and analyzed. As a limitation, the authors acknowledged that the small sample size may reduce accuracy. The study examined only peripheral blood because the primary lesion, thyroid tissue, could not be accessed. Patients with persistent disease shared more public clonotypes (about 3,000) than newly diagnosed patients did (around 1,000). Compared with newly diagnosed patients, patients with persistent Graves' disease had lower TCR Shannon entropy and fewer highly expanded clones, which suggests clonal expansion.

What the time point label conveys for this sample: persistent/refractory GD, antithyroid drugs over 5 years with positive TRAb. RNA was extracted from PBMCs in TRIzol for both TCR sequencing and RNA sequencing. The diagnosis of Graves' disease followed American Thyroid Association guidelines. The patients came from an endocrinology department in Xi'an, China. Each patient gave around 9.2 milliliters of peripheral blood, collected in an EDTA anticoagulant tube. Ficoll Paque Plus density gradient separation was used to isolate PBMCs, and no further T cell sorting was done. An Agilent 2100 Bioanalyzer and agarose gel were used to check RNA quality, and a NanoDrop 2000 was used to measure RNA concentration. CDR1 and CDR2 were assigned from the germline V gene as MNHNS and SASEGT. The CDR3 measures 12 amino acids from cysteine to phenylalanine. Left in the record is the CDR3 DNA by itself, 36 bases read in frame from the first base. V is cut by 0 bases and J by 7 bases, and the space between the germline ends is 4 bases.

Library method: multiplex PCR. Instrument on record: Illumina HiSeq 4000. CDR3 regions were amplified by Arm-PCR with iRepertoire HTBI primers to construct TCR beta libraries. Before sequencing, the PCR products went through gel purification. Regarding the original processing steps: Gene usage analysis of CDR3 amino acid clonotypes relied on the 62 TRBV and 15 or so TRBJ segments identified across samples. Filtered high-quality paired reads were merged into contigs using COPE and FqMerger. Contigs were aligned with BLAST to IMGT TRBV, TRBD and TRBJ reference genes, and CDR3 was defined per IMGT. Any clonotype with a frequency above 0.1% was counted as a highly expanded clone. Shannon entropy served as the measure of repertoire diversity, while the Gini coefficient captured V-J evenness. Clonotypes shared by more than one individual were considered public. TCRdb trimmed the raw reads at Q25, called clones with MiXCR and kept productive beta chains. A single entry per CDR3 protein holds the most common genes and DNA from its merged rows. The V and J calls reflect TCRdb's pipeline rather than the authors' work. For this sample the table gives 650,000 to 850,000 distinct CDR3 sequences, of which approximately 29% were detected only once. Of the sample, around 42% falls within the top ten clones.

The specimen comprised peripheral blood mononuclear cells (PBMCs), sampled when the disease was refractory, from a patient treated with antithyroid drugs. The sequence links TRBV6-1 to TRBJ1-5; no confident D gene assignment can be made. This clonotype was obtained from a female donor with Graves disease. The CDR3 sequence is CASSEAGQPQHF. The sequence in DNA is TGTGCCAGCAGTGAAGCGGGACAGCCCCAGCATTTT.